Reported below is one TCR beta chain. V gave up 5 bases and J gave up 0 bases; unmatched junction bases: 4. The CDR3 spans 15 residues. Germline V gives CDR1 SGHTA, CDR2 FQGNSA. Clones were sequenced by immunoSEQ multiplex PCR, and TCRdb holds only the in-frame ones, with some missing. Found here are 22,000 or so clones, around 85% of them singletons; the top ten hold around a quarter. The data were obtained in a study of OX40 agonist ivuxolimab in advanced cancers. The source of this sequence is an adult with an advanced solid tumor such as melanoma, head and neck, liver or kidney cancer. Specimen: CD4+ or CD8+ T cells sorted from blood, collected in a trial of the OX40 agonist ivuxolimab. The V and J genes are TRBV7-2 and TRBJ2-7; TRBD2 agrees at 10 bases. The CDR3 region has the DNA TGTGCCAGCAGCCAAGGACTAGCGGCCTCCTACGAGCAGTACTTC. Its translation: CASSQGLAASYEQYF.